This TCR beta chain is drawn from a study of T cell repertoires in cytomegalovirus infection. About the study: Alongside well-studied HLA-B-restricted CMV epitopes, recently identified HLA-C-restricted CMV epitopes were also used. Public signatures in TCR beta pointed to CMV infection and matching HLA type. The study, taken as a whole, reports: CMV-specific HLA-C-restricted TCR beta clonotypes dominated the ex vivo response.

TCRdb used MiXCR to reprocess the reads, holding one entry per CDR3 protein. The data contain fewer than 650,000 distinct CDR3 sequences, roughly 43% of them singletons. This clonotype was picked up a small number of times. No antigen is known for it. This CDR3 contains 14 residues. The ends were cut back, 3 bases at V and 1 base at J, with 10 bases in the middle. Germline assignment: CDR1 LNHDA and CDR2 SQIVND (reference sequence). The chain joins TRBV19 to TRBJ2-7; either TRBD1 or TRBD2 may supply D (6 bases each). This material consisted of cultured PBMCs, taken from culture after CMV antigen stimulation. This TCR was recovered from a human donor in good health (CMV status not recorded). Some clones in this sample may be carry-over from other donors' samples. CDR3 coding DNA: TGTGCCAGTAGTATCGGGGGCACGTCCTACGAGCAGTACTTC. It yields the protein CASSIGGTSYEQYF.